This is a list of T cell receptor beta chains from one sample in a study of blood T cell repertoires in COVID-19. The repertoire was sequenced with immunoSEQ multiplex PCR; TCRdb's copy has only in-frame clones and lacks some. The data contain 55,000 to 65,000 clones, 70% to 85% of them singletons. The sequencing sample was made of peripheral blood. The receptors originated from a woman aged 55-75 years with acute or convalescent COVID-19. Both conserved end residues are part of each CDR3. The order of the fields is D gene, V gene, CDR3 length, J gene, clone size, CDR3 protein, CDR3 DNA. D genes are given only for firm matches. Clone size is not always given. Where it is, it says once, few, many or a class for expanded clones.

>TRBD2|TRBV4-1|17|TRBJ2-2|NA
CASSQEERGANTGELFF
TGCGCCAGCAGCCAAGAAGAGCGGGGGGCGAACACCGGGGAGCTGTTTTTT
>NA|TRBV5-1|17|TRBJ1-5|once
CASSLGIVGTSNQPQHF
TGCGCCAGCAGCTTGGGCATAGTAGGGACTTCGAATCAGCCCCAGCATTTT
>TRBD1|TRBV5-6|14|TRBJ2-5|NA
CASSFNTGAETQYF
TGTGCCAGCAGCTTTAATACAGGGGCAGAGACCCAGTACTTC
>NA|TRBV10-3|15|TRBJ1-5|NA
CASREPGVSNQPQHF
TGTGCCAGCAGAGAACCGGGGGTTAGCAATCAGCCCCAGCATTTT
>NA|TRBV11-3|12|TRBJ2-1|medium-sized
CASEGHPNEQFF
TGTGCCAGCGAGGGACACCCGAATGAGCAGTTCTTC
>NA|TRBV29-1|12|TRBJ1-1|NA
CSVVRGYTEAFF
TGCAGCGTTGTGAGGGGGTACACTGAAGCTTTCTTT
>TRBD1|TRBV5-1|17|TRBJ2-2|NA
CASSLEGQGAQEGELFF
TGCGCCAGCAGCCTGGAGGGACAGGGGGCGCAGGAGGGGGAGCTGTTTTTT
>NA|TRBV3-1/TRBV3-2|12|TRBJ2-7|NA
CASSQFRSEQYF
TGTGCCAGCAGCCAATTCAGATCCGAGCAGTACTTC
>NA|TRBV6-5|13|TRBJ1-1|few
CASSRLPINQAFF
TGTGCCAGCAGTAGACTCCCCATAAATCAAGCTTTCTTT
>NA|TRBV14|13|TRBJ2-3|once
CASSPLSEGTQYF
TGTGCCAGCAGCCCTCTATCCGAGGGTACGCAGTATTTT
>TRBD1|TRBV6-4|21|TRBJ1-5|once
CASSDSIRSRPTGDHSRPQHF
TGTGCCAGCAGTGACTCGATTAGGTCTAGGCCTACAGGGGACCACTCGCGGCCCCAGCATTTT
>TRBD1|TRBV20-1|12|TRBJ1-1|once
CSASQGDTEAFF
TGCAGTGCTAGTCAGGGGGACACTGAAGCTTTCTTT
>NA|TRBV30|17|TRBJ1-1|NA
CAWTGWGTGFSETEAFF
TGTGCCTGGACCGGTTGGGGAACAGGGTTTTCGGAAACTGAAGCTTTCTTT
>NA|TRBV4-2|15|TRBJ1-3|NA
CASSPMGAYGNTIYF
TGTGCCAGCAGCCCCATGGGGGCATATGGAAACACCATATATTTT
>TRBD1|TRBV5-1|16|TRBJ1-4|NA
CASKSGTGKANEKLFF
TGCGCCAGCAAATCCGGGACAGGGAAGGCTAATGAAAAACTGTTTTTT
>TRBD1|TRBV2|14|TRBJ2-1|NA
CASTRQGASNEQFF
TGTGCCAGCACCCGACAGGGGGCGAGTAATGAGCAGTTCTTC
>NA|TRBV19|15|TRBJ2-2|NA
CASSIQGSGTGELFF
TGTGCCAGTAGTATACAGGGGAGTGGCACCGGGGAGCTGTTTTTT
>NA|TRBV3-1/TRBV3-2|14|TRBJ2-5|NA
CASSFREQQETQYF
TGTGCCAGCAGCTTCAGAGAACAGCAAGAGACCCAGTACTTC
>NA|TRBV5-1|15|TRBJ1-4|few
CASSLVAGVNEKLFF
TGCGCCAGCAGCTTGGTGGCAGGGGTTAATGAAAAACTGTTTTTT
>TRBD1|TRBV24-1|11|TRBJ1-1|NA
CATTGQGGAFF
TGTGCCACAACCGGACAGGGGGGAGCTTTCTTT
>TRBD1|TRBV18|15|TRBJ2-7|NA
CASSRQGTGSYEQYF
TGTGCCAGCTCTCGACAGGGGACGGGCTCCTACGAGCAGTACTTC
>NA|TRBV30|11|TRBJ1-5|NA
CASGEGQPQHF
TGTGCCTCGGGGGAGGGCCAGCCCCAGCATTTT
>TRBD2|TRBV5-1|15|TRBJ2-3|NA
CASSSDGGVGDTQYF
TGCGCCAGCAGCTCGGACGGGGGGGTCGGAGATACGCAGTATTTT
>NA|TRBV19|19|TRBJ1-6|NA
CASSIRVAGADSYNSPLHF
TGTGCCAGTAGTATTCGAGTGGCGGGAGCTGACTCCTATAATTCACCCCTCCACTTT
>TRBD2|TRBV6-5|13|TRBJ2-5|few
CASQRGGLETQYF
TGTGCCAGTCAGCGGGGGGGACTGGAGACCCAGTACTTC
>NA|TRBV6-6|15|TRBJ2-1|NA
CASSYEIRATVEQFF
TGTGCCAGCAGTTACGAAATCAGGGCTACAGTTGAGCAGTTCTTC
>NA|TRBV7-9|16|TRBJ2-2|NA
CASSLSTGSNTGELFF
TGTGCCAGCAGCTTATCCACAGGGTCGAACACCGGGGAGCTGTTTTTT
>TRBD1|TRBV6-5|13|TRBJ1-4|few
CASSQDRVRKLFF
TGTGCCAGCAGTCAGGACAGGGTGCGAAAACTGTTTTTT
>TRBD1|TRBV13|15|TRBJ1-2|NA
CASSFGQGNERGYTF
TGTGCCAGCAGCTTCGGACAGGGGAATGAACGCGGCTACACCTTC
>NA|TRBV7-9|12|TRBJ2-7|NA
CASSWQAYEQYF
TGTGCCAGCAGCTGGCAAGCCTACGAGCAGTACTTC
>NA|TRBV3-1/TRBV3-2|14|TRBJ1-1|NA
CASSQEAGRTEAFF
TGTGCCAGCAGCCAAGAGGCAGGGCGGACTGAAGCTTTCTTT
>NA|TRBV7-9|14|TRBJ1-1|NA
CASSLEGVNTEAFF
TGTGCCAGCAGCTTAGAGGGAGTGAACACTGAAGCTTTCTTT
>TRBD2|TRBV6-1|15|TRBJ2-7|NA
CASSERSGGPYEQYF
TGTGCCAGCAGTGAAAGGAGCGGGGGCCCCTACGAGCAGTACTTC
>TRBD1|TRBV5-6|16|TRBJ1-4|NA
CASSLDSGTGDEKLFF
TGTGCCAGCAGCTTGGATTCCGGGACAGGGGATGAAAAACTGTTTTTT
>NA|TRBV7-3|14|TRBJ2-2|NA
CASSSWGQAGELFF
TGTGCCAGCAGCTCCTGGGGCCAGGCCGGGGAGCTGTTTTTT
>TRBD2|TRBV6-2/TRBV6-3|18|TRBJ2-1|once
CASSYYASGGPSYNEQFF
TGTGCCAGCAGTTACTACGCTAGCGGGGGACCCTCCTACAATGAGCAGTTCTTC
>NA|TRBV11-1|12|TRBJ1-1|NA
CASSFGTTEAFF
TGTGCCAGCAGCTTCGGTACGACTGAAGCTTTCTTT
>TRBD1|TRBV5-1|14|TRBJ2-7|NA
CASSPTGASYEQYF
TGCGCCAGCAGCCCGACAGGGGCGTCCTACGAGCAGTACTTC
>TRBD1|TRBV3-1/TRBV3-2|15|TRBJ1-4|NA
CASSQEGTGNEKLFF
TGTGCCAGCAGCCAAGAAGGGACAGGAAATGAAAAACTGTTTTTT